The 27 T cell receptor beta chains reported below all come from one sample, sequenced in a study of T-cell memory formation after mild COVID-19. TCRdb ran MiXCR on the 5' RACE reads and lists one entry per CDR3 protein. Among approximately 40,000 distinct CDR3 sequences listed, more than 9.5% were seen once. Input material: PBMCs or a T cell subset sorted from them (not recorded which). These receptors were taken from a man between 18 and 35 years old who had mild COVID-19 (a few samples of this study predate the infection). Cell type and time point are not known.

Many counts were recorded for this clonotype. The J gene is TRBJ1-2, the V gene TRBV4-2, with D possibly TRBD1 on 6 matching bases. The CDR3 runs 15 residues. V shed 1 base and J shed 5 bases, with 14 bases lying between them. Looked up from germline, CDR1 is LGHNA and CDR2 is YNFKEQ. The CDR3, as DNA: TGTGCCAGCAGCCAAGCGACGGGAGGGGGGTATGGCTACACCTTC. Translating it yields CASSQATGGGYGYTF.

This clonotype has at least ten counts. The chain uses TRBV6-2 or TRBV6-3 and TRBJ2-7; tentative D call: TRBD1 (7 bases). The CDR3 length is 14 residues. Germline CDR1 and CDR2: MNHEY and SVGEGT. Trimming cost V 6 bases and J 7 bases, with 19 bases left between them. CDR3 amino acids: CASSDNSQGGEQYV. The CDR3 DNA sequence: TGTGCCAGCAGCGACAACTCGCAGGGGGGAGAGCAGTACGTC.

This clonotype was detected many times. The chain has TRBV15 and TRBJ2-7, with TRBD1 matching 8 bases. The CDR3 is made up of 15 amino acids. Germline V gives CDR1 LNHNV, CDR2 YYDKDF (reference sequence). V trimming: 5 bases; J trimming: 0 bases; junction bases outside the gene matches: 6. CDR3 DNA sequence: TGTGCCACCAGCGGACAGGGACTTAGCTCCTACGAGCAGTACTTC. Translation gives CATSGQGLSSYEQYF. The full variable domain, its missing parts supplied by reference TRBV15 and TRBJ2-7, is DAMVIQNPRYQVTQFGKPVTLSCSQTLNHNVMYWYQQKSSQAPKLLFHYYDKDFNNEADTPDNFQSRRPNTSFCFLDIRSPGLGDTAMYLCATSGQGLSSYEQYFGPGTRLTVT.

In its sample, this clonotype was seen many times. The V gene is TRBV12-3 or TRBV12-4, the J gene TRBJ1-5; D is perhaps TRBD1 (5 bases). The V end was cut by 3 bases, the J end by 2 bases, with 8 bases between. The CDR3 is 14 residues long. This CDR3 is CASSLRDGNQPQHF. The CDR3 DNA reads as TGTGCCAGCAGTTTGCGGGACGGCAATCAGCCCCAGCATTTT.

The CDR3 sequence is CASSAGTGDTEAFF. As DNA, the CDR3 is TGCGCCAGCAGCGCCGGGACAGGGGACACTGAAGCTTTCTTT. This sequence joins TRBV5-1 and TRBJ1-1, with 10 nucleotides matching TRBD1. CDR1 and CDR2 (germline): SGHRS, YFSETQ. The CDR3 runs 14 residues. The V gene end was trimmed by 4 bases and the J gene end by 3 bases; junction bases not matched to a gene: 3.

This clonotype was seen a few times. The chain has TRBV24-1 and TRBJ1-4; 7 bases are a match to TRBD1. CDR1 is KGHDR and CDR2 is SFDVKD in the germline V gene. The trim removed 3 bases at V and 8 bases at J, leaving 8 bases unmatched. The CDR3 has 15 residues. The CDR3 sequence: CATSDRDSYPEKLFF. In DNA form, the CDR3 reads TGTGCCACCAGTGATCGGGACAGCTACCCCGAAAAACTGTTTTTT.

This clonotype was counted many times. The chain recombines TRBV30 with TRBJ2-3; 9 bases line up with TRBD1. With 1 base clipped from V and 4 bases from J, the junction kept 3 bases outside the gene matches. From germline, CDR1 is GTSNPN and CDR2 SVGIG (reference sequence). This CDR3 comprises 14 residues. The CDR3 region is CAWSGRQGADTQYF. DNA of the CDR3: TGTGCCTGGAGTGGCAGACAGGGGGCAGATACGCAGTATTTT.

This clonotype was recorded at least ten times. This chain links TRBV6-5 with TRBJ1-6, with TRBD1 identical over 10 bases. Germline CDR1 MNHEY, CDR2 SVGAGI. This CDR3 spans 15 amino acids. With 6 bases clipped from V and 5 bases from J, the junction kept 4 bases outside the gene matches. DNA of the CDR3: TGTGCCAGCAGGCCGGGACAGGGGAATAATTCACCCCTCCACTTT. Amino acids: CASRPGQGNNSPLHF.

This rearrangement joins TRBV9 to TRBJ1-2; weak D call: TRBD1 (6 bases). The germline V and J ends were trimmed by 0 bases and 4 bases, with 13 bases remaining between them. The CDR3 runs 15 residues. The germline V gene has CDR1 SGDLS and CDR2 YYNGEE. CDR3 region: CASSVGGGRGYGYTF. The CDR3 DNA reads TGTGCCAGCAGCGTAGGGGGGGGGCGCGGCTATGGCTACACCTTC. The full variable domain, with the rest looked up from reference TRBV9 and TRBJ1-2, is DSGVTQTPKHLITATGQRVTLRCSPRSGDLSVYWYQQSLDQGLQFLIQYYNGEERAKGNILERFSAQQFPDLHSELNLSSLELGDSALYFCASSVGGGRGYGYTFGSGTRLTVV.

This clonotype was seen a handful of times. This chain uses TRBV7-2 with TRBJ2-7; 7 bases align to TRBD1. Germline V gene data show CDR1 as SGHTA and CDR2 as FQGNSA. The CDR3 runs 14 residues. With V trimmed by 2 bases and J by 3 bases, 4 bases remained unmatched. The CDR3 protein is CASSLLPGGYEQYV. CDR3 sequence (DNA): TGTGCCAGCAGCTTACTTCCAGGGGGCTACGAGCAGTACGTC.

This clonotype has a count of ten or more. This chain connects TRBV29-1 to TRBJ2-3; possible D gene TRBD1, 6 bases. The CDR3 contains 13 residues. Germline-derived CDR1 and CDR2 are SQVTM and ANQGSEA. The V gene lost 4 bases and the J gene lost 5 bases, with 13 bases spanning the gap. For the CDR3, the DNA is TGCAGCGTTGTCAGGGGCGCCGAAGATACGCAGTATTTT. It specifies CSVVRGAEDTQYF.

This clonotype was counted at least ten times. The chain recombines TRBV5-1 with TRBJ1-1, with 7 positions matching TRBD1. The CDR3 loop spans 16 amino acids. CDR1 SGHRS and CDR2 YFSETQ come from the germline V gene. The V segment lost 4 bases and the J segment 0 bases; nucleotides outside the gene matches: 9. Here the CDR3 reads CASSLSGTAMNTEAFF. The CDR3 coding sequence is TGCGCCAGCAGCCTCTCCGGGACAGCTATGAACACTGAAGCTTTCTTT.

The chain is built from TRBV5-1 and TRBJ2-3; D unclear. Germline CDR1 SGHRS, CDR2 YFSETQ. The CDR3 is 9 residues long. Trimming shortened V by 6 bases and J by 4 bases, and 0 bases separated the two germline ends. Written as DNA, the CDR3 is TGCGCCAGCACAGATACGCAGTATTTT. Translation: CASTDTQYF. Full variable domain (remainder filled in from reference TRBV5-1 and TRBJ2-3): KAGVTQTPRYLIKTRGQQVTLSCSPISGHRSVSWYQQTPGQGLQFLFEYFSETQRNKGNFPGRFSGRQFSNSRSEMNVSTLELGDSALYLCASTDTQYFGPGTRLTVL.

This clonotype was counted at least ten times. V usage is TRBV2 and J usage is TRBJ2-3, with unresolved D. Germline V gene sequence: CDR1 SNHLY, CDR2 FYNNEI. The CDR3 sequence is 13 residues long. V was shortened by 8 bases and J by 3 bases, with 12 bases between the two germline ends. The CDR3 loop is CASLERRTDTQYF. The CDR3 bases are TGTGCCAGCCTTGAAAGACGGACAGATACGCAGTATTTT.

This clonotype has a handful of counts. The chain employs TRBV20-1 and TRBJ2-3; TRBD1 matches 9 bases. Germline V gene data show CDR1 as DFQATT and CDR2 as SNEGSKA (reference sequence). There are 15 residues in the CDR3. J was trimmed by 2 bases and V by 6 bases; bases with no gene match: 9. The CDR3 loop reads CSAHPGQGYTDTQYF. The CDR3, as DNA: TGCAGTGCGCACCCGGGACAGGGATACACAGATACGCAGTATTTT.

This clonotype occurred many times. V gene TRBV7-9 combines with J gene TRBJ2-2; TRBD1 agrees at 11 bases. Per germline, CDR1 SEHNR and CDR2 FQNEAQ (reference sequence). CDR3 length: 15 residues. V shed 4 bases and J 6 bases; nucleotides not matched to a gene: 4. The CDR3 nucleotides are TGTGCCAGCAGCTGGAGGACAGGGGGCGCCGGGGAGCTGTTTTTT. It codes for CASSWRTGGAGELFF.

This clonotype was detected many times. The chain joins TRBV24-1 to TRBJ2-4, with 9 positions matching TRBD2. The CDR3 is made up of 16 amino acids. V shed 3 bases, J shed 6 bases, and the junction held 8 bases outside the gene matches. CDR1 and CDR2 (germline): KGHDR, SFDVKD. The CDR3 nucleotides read TGTGCCACCAGTGATCCCCGGCGGGGGGGAGGAAACATTCAGTACTTC. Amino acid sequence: CATSDPRRGGGNIQYF.

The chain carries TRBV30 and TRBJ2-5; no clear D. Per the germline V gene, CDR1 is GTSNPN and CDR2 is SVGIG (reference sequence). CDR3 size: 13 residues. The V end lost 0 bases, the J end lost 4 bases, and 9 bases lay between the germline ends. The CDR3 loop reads CAWSVPAVETQYF. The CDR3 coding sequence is TGTGCCTGGAGTGTACCGGCCGTAGAGACCCAGTACTTC.

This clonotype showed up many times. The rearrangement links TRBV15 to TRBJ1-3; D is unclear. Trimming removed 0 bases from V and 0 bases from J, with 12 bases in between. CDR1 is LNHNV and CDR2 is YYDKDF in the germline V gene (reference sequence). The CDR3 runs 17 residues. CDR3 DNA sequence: TGTGCCACCAGCAGAGAAATGGTATCTAACTCTGGAAACACCATATATTTT. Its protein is CATSREMVSNSGNTIYF.

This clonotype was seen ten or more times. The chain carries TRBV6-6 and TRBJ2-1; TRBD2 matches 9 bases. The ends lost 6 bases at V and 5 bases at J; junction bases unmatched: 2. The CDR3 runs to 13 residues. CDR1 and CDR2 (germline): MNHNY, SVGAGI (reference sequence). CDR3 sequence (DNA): TGTGCCAGCAGATTAGCGGGGGACAATGAGCAGTTCTTC. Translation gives CASRLAGDNEQFF.

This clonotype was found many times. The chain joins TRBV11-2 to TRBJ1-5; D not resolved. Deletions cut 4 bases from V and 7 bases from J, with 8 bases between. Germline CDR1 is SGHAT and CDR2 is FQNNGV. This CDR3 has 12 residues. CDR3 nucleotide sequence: TGTGCCAGCAGCTCTGGCTCACAGCCCCAGCATTTT. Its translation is CASSSGSQPQHF.

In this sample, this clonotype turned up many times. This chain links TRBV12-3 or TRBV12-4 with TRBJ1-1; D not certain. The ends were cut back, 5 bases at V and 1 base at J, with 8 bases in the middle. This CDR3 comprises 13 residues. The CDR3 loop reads CASSRQANTEAFF. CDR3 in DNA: TGTGCCAGCAGTCGGCAAGCGAACACTGAAGCTTTCTTT.

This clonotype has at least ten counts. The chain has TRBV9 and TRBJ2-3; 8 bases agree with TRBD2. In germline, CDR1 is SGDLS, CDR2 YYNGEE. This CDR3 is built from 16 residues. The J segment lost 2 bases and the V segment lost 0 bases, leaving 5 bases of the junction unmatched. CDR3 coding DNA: TGTGCCAGCAGCGTAGGATGGCGGGGGGCCACAGATACGCAGTATTTT. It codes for CASSVGWRGATDTQYF.

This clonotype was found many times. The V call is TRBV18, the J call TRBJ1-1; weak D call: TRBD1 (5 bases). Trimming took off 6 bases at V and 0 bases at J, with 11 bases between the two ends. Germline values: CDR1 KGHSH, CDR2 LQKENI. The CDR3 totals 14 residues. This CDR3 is CASSSQGLNTEAFF. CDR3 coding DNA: TGTGCCAGCTCCTCCCAGGGACTGAACACTGAAGCTTTCTTT. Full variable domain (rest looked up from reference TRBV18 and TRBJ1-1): NAGVMQNPRHLVRRRGQEARLRCSPMKGHSHVYWYRQLPEEGLKFMVYLQKENIIDESGMPKERFSAEFPKEGPSILRIQQVVRGDSAAYFCASSSQGLNTEAFFGQGTRLTVV.

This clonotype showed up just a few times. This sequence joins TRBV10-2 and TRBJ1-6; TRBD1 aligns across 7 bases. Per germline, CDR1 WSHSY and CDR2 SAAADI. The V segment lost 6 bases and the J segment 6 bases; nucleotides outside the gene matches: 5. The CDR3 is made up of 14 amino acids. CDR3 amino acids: CASSPGTANSPLHF. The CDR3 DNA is TGCGCCAGCAGCCCCGGGACAGCTAATTCACCCCTCCACTTT.

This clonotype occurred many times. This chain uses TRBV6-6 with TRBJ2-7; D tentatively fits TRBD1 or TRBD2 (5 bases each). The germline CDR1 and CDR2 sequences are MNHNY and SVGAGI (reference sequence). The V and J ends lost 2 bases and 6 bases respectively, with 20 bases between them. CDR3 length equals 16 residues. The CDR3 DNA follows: TGTGCCAGCAGTTACCACTACTTTGGGACGGTTCCCGAGCAGTACGTC. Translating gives CASSYHYFGTVPEQYV.

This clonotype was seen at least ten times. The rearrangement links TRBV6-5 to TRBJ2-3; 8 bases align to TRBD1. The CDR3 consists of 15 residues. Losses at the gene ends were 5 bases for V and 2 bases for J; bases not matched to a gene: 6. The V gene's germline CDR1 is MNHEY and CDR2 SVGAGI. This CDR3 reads CASSLQGVHTDTQYF. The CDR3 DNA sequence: TGTGCCAGCAGTCTACAGGGGGTCCACACAGATACGCAGTATTTT.